Shown below are 8 T cell receptor beta chains from a single sample sequenced in a study of T cells expressing NK-cell markers. From the 5' RACE reads, TCRdb lists one entry per CDR3 protein and no DNA. This sample contains about 460,000 distinct CDR3 sequences. Sequencing input: blood T cells: a sorted CD56 or NKG2C T cell subset, CD4+ or CD8+ T cells, or bulk PBMC T cells (not recorded which). Source of these receptors: a woman aged 45-65 years in good health.

The CDR3 sequence is CASSKESGSWETQYF. This rearrangement joins TRBV21-1 to TRBJ2-5; TCRdb lists TRBD2, though no DNA is available to test this call. TRBV21-1 is shown as a pseudogene. The CDR3 runs 15 residues.

This chain uses TRBV12-3 or TRBV12-4 with TRBJ1-1; TCRdb gives TRBD1 as the D gene, but with no DNA this cannot be confirmed. There are 17 residues in the CDR3. The CDR3 here is CASSPDRYRVGNTEAFF.

This sequence joins TRBV20-1 and TRBJ2-7. Germline V gene sequence: CDR1 DFQATT, CDR2 SNEGSKA (reference sequence). The CDR3 has 13 amino acids. CDR3 residues: CSARRRFTYEQYF.

The chain recombines TRBV18 with TRBJ2-1; TCRdb names TRBD2, which stays unverified in the absence of DNA. Germline CDR1 reads KGHSH; CDR2 reads LQKENI. CDR3 length: 14 residues. The CDR3 loop reads CASSRTSGLYEQFF.

The rearrangement uses TRBV6-5 and TRBJ1-6. Germline V CDR1 and CDR2: MNHEY, SVGAGI. This CDR3 spans 18 amino acids. The CDR3 sequence: CASSLLNTQSSYNSPLHF.

J is TRBJ2-5 and V is TRBV27; TCRdb picks TRBD2, but there is no DNA to check that call. CDR1 is MNHEY, CDR2 SMNVEV, per germline (reference sequence). This CDR3 spans 13 amino acids. The CDR3 spells CASSLTRQETQYF.

The V gene is TRBV29-1, the J gene TRBJ2-7; there is no DNA to check the TCRdb D call of TRBD1. Germline CDR1 and CDR2: SQVTM and ANQGSEA. CDR3 length equals 14 residues. The CDR3 loop reads CSVERPGASYEQYF.

J is TRBJ2-1 and V is TRBV20-1; the D gene TCRdb calls, TRBD2, cannot be checked with no DNA. Germline CDR1 and CDR2: DFQATT and SNEGSKA (reference sequence). The length of the CDR3 is 16 residues. The CDR3 loop reads CSTGLAGASSYNEQFF.